This T cell receptor beta chain originates from a study of blood T cell repertoires in COVID-19. In the study overall: T cells, B-cell-depleted T cells, or PBMCs supplied cDNA or gDNA.

Trimming shortened V by 4 bases and J by 5 bases, and 11 bases separated the two germline ends. The CDR3 length is 14 residues. Germline V CDR1 and CDR2: SEHNR, FQNEAQ (reference sequence). Profiled with immunoSEQ multiplex PCR; TCRdb holds only in-frame clones, not every one. The sample lists some 320,000 clones; roughly 86% were seen once. The rearrangement links TRBV7-9 to TRBJ2-2, with a tentative D call TRBD2 (5 bases). The sequencing sample was made of PBMCs or T cells enriched from blood (not recorded which). The receptor was isolated from a woman in her 30s who had recovered from COVID-19. CDR3 protein: CASSSLGSTGELFF. The CDR3 nucleotides are TGTGCCAGCAGCTCGCTTGGGAGTACCGGGGAGCTGTTTTTT.